The text below deals with one TCR beta chain. What it binds is not known. This specimen comes from a study of cytomegalovirus exposure and HLA in healthy donors. Study-wide findings and caveats: CMV serostatus was the only recorded immune exposure for donors.

The PCR made use of 60 Vbeta and 13 Jbeta primers. Profiled with immunoSEQ multiplex PCR; TCRdb holds only in-frame clones, not every one. Of a few hundred thousand clones listed, 80% are singletons. V gave up 5 bases and J gave up 3 bases, with 13 bases separating them. Germline V lookup: CDR1 SGHTA, CDR2 FQGTGA. The CDR3 covers 14 residues. This sequence joins TRBV7-3 and TRBJ1-2, with D perhaps matching TRBD1 (5 bases). Sequenced material: PBMCs. The TCR sequence derives from a girl aged 2 to 10 in good health and CMV-seronegative. CDR3 sequence (DNA): TGTGCCAGCAGCCTTCTCGACAGAGACTATGGCTACACCTTC. Its translation: CASSLLDRDYGYTF. The full variable domain, completed using reference TRBV7-3 and TRBJ1-2, is GAGVSQTPSNKVTEKGKYVELRCDPISGHTALYWYRQSLGQGPEFLIYFQGTGAADDSGLPNDRFFAVRPEGSVSTLKIQRTERGDSAVYLCASSLLDRDYGYTFGSGTRLTVV.